This T cell receptor beta chain was sequenced for a study of blood T cell repertoires in COVID-19. Some clones are missing from TCRdb's copy, which holds only in-frame ones; the method was immunoSEQ multiplex PCR. The table shows about 210,000 clones, with around 81% occurring only once. This study enrolled people aged roughly 18 to 100 from around 26 US geographic areas. CDR3 length: 13 amino acids. The germline V gene has CDR1 KGHSH and CDR2 LQKENI. The ends were cut back, 6 bases at V and 4 bases at J, with 12 bases in the middle. This clonotype was sampled from a woman between 50 and 59 years old with acute COVID-19. The sample taken for sequencing was PBMCs or T cells enriched from blood (not recorded which). V and J are TRBV18 and TRBJ1-2, with D tentatively TRBD1 (5 bases). The CDR3 protein is CASSGREAYGYTF. CDR3 nucleotide sequence: TGTGCCAGCTCGGGGCGAGAGGCCTATGGCTACACCTTC.